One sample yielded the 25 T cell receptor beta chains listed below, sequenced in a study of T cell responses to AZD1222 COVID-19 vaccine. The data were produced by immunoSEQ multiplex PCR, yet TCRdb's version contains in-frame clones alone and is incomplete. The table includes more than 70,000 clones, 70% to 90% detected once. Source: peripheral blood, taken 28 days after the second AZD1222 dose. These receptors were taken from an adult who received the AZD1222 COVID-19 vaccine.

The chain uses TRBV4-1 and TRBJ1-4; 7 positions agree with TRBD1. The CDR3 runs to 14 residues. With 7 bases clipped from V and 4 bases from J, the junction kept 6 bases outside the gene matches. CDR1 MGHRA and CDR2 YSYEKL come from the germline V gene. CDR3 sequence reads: CASNRGQVNEKLFF. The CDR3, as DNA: TGCGCCAGCAACCGCGGACAGGTTAATGAAAAACTGTTTTTT.

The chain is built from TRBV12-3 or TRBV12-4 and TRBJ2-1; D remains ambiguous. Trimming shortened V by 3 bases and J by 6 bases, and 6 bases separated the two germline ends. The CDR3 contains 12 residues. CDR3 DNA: TGTGCCAGCAGTTTGAAGGGCAATGAGCAGTTCTTC. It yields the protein CASSLKGNEQFF.

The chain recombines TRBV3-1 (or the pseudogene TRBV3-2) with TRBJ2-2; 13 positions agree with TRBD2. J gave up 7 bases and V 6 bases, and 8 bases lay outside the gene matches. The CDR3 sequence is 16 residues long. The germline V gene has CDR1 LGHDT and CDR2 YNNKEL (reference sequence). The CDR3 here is CASSFGTSGTVGELFF. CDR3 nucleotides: TGTGCCAGCAGTTTCGGGACTAGCGGGACCGTCGGGGAGCTGTTTTTT.

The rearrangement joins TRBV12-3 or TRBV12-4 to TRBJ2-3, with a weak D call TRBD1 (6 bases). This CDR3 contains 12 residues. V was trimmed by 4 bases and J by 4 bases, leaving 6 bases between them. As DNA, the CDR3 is TGTGCCAGCAGTTGGGGGCCAGATACGCAGTATTTT. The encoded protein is CASSWGPDTQYF.

The CDR3 DNA follows: TGTGCCAGCAGTTTTGTTGCAGGGGGCTTCGGACAGCCCCAGCATTTT. Amino acid sequence: CASSFVAGGFGQPQHF. This chain joins TRBV27 and TRBJ1-5; TRBD1 agrees at 8 bases. The germline V gene has CDR1 MNHEY and CDR2 SMNVEV (reference sequence). The CDR3 has 16 amino acids. V lost 3 bases and J lost 7; bases outside the gene matches: 11.

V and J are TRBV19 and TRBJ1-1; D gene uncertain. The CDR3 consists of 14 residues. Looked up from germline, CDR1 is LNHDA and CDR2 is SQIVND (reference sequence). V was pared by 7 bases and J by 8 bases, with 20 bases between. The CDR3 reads CASKPQMVEKEAFF. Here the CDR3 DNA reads TGTGCCAGTAAGCCGCAAATGGTGGAAAAAGAAGCTTTCTTT.

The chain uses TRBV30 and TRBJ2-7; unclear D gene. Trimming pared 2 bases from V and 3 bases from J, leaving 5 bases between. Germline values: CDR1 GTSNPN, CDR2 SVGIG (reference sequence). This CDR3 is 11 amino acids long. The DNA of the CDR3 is TGTGCCTGGAGTTCACTCTACGAGCAGTACTTC. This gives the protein CAWSSLYEQYF.

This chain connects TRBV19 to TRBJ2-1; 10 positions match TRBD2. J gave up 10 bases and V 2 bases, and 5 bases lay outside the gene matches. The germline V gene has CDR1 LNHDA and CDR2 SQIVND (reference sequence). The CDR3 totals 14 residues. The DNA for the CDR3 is TGTGCCAGTAGTATACAGCGGGAGGGCCGCGAGCAGTTCTTC. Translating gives CASSIQREGREQFF. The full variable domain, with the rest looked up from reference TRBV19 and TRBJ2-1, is DGGITQSPKYLFRKEGQNVTLSCEQNLNHDAMYWYRQDPGQGLRLIYYSQIVNDFQKGDIAEGYSVSREKKESFPLTVTSAQKNPTAFYLCASSIQREGREQFFGPGTRLTVL.

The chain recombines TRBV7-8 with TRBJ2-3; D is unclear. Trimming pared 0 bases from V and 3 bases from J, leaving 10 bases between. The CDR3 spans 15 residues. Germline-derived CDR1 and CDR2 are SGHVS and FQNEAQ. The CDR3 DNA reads TGTGCCAGCAGCTTAGCCTATGGGCCGACAGATACGCAGTATTTT. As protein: CASSLAYGPTDTQYF.

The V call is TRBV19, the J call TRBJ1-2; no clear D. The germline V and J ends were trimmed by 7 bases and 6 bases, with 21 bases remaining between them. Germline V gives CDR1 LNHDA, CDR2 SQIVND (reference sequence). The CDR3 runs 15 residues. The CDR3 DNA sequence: TGTGCCAGTAACTCATTCCGCCCAGCCTGGAATGGCTACACCTTC. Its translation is CASNSFRPAWNGYTF.

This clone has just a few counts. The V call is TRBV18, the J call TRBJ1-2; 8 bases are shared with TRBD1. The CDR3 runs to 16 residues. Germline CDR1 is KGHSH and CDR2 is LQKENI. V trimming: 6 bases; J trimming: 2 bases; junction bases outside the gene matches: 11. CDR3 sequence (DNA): TGTGCCAGCTCTCCCCCAGGGGGCGGGGTCAACTATGGCTACACCTTC. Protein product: CASSPPGGGVNYGYTF.

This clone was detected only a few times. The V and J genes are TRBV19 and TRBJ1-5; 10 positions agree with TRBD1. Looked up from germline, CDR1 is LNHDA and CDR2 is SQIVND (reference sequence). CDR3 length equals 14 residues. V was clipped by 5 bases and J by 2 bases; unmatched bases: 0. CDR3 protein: CASSGTGGNQPQHF. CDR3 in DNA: TGTGCCAGTAGTGGGACAGGGGGCAATCAGCCCCAGCATTTT.

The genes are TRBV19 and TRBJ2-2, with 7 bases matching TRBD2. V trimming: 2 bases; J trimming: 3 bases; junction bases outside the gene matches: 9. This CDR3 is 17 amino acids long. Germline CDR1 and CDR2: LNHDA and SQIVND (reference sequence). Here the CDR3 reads CASSIKGGSWDTGELFF. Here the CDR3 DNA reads TGTGCCAGTAGTATAAAAGGCGGGAGCTGGGACACCGGGGAGCTGTTTTTT.

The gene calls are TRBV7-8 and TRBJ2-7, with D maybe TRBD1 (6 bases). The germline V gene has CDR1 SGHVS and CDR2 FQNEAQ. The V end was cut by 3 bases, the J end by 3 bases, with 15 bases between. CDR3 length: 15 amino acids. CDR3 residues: CASSFPSTGRYEQYF. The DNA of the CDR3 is TGTGCCAGCAGCTTCCCCTCGACAGGCCGCTACGAGCAGTACTTC.

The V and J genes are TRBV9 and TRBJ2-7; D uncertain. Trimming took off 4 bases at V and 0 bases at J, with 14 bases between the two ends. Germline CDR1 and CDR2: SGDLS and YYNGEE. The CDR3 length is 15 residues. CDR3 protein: CASSSAGSFSYEQYF. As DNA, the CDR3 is TGTGCCAGCAGCTCAGCCGGATCATTCTCCTACGAGCAGTACTTC.

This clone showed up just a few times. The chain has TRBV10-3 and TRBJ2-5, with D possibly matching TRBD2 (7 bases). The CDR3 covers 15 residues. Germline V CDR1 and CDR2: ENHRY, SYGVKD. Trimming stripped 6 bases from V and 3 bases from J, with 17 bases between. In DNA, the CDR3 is TGTGCCATCAGCCTAATAGGGGGGGGCGAAGAGACCCAGTACTTC. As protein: CAISLIGGGEETQYF.

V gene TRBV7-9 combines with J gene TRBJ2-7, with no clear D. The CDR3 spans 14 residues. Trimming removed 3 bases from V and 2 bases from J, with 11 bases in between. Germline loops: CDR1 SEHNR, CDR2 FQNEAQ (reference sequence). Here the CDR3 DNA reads TGTGCCAGCAGCTTGTGGCAGTTCCCCTACGAGCAGTACTTC. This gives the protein CASSLWQFPYEQYF.

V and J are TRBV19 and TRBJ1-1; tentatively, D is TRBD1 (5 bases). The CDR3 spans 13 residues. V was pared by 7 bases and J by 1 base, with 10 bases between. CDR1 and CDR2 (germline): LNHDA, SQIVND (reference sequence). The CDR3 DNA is TGTGCCAGTACCGGAGGGGAGAACACTGAAGCTTTCTTT. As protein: CASTGGENTEAFF.

For the CDR3, the DNA is TGTGCCAGCAGTCTCGAGCGGGAGGGCCGGGGGGAGACCCAGTACTTC. The encoded protein is CASSLEREGRGETQYF. The chain uses TRBV27 and TRBJ2-5; 10 bases are a match to TRBD2. The CDR3 is made up of 16 amino acids. V was clipped by 5 bases and J by 5 bases; unmatched bases: 11. The V gene's germline CDR1 is MNHEY and CDR2 SMNVEV (reference sequence).

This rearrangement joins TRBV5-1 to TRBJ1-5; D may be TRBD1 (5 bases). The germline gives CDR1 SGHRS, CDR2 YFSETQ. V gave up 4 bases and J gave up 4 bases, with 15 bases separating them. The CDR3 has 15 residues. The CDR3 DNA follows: TGCGCCAGCAGCCTGGGACTCATGGGGAATCAGCCCCAGCATTTT. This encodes CASSLGLMGNQPQHF.

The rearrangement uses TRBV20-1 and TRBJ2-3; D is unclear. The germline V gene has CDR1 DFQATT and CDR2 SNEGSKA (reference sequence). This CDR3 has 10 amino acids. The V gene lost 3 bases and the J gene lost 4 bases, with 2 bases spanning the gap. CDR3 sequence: CSARADTQYF. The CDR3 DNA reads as TGCAGTGCTAGGGCAGATACGCAGTATTTT.

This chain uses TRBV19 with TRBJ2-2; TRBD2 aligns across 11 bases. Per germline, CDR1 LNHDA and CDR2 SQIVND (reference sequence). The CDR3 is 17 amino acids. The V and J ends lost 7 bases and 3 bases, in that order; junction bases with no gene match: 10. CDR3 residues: CASTSQRLAGYTGELFF. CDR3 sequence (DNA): TGTGCCAGTACGTCCCAAAGACTAGCGGGATACACCGGGGAGCTGTTTTTT.

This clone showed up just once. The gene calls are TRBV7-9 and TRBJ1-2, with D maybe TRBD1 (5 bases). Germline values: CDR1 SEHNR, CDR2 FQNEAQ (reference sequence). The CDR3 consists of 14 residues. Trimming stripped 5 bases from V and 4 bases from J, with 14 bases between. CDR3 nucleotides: TGTGCCAGCAGCCCCGGGACGGCCTCCTATGGCTACACCTTC. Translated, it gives CASSPGTASYGYTF.

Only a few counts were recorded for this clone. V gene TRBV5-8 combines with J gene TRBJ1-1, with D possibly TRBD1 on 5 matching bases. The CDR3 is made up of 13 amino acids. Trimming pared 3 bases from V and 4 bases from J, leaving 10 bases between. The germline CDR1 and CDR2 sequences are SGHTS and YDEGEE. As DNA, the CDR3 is TGTGCCAGCAGCTGGACGGGGGTCACTGAAGCTTTCTTT. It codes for CASSWTGVTEAFF.

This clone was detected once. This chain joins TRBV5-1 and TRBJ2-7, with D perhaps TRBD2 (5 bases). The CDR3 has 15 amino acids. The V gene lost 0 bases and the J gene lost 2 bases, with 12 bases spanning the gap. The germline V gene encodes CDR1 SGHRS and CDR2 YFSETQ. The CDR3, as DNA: TGCGCCAGCAGCTTGGCCGGGGTCCCCACCTACGAGCAGTACTTC. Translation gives CASSLAGVPTYEQYF.